The rows below give T cell receptor beta chains drawn from one sample of a study of blood T cell repertoires in COVID-19. Sequencing used immunoSEQ multiplex PCR; TCRdb keeps in-frame clones, though not all of them. The sample contains over 400,000 clones, approximately 90% of which appear only once. Sequencing was carried out using PBMCs or T cells enriched from blood (not recorded which). The receptors come from a woman in her sixties or seventies who had recovered from COVID-19. Both conserved end residues are part of each CDR3. D genes are given only for firm matches. Only part of the rows carry a size: once, few, many, or a class if the clone is expanded.

cdr3_aa cdr3_nt j_call d_call v_call clone_size
CASSLQGAYGYTF TGTGCCAGCAGCCTGCAGGGGGCATATGGCTACACCTTC TRBJ1-2 TRBD1 TRBV12-3/TRBV12-4 NA
CASRLGSGETQYF TGCGCCAGCAGGTTGGGCAGCGGGGAGACCCAGTACTTC TRBJ2-5 NA TRBV5-1 NA
CASSVKGDGRVGETQYF TGTGCCAGCAGCGTAAAGGGGGACGGGAGGGTTGGAGAGACCCAGTACTTC TRBJ2-5 TRBD2 TRBV9 NA
CASSLSAGVNEQFF TGTGCCAGCAGCTTGTCGGCAGGGGTCAATGAGCAGTTCTTC TRBJ2-1 NA TRBV11-2 NA
CASSEGRPIYNSPLHF TGTGCCAGCAGTGAAGGCAGGCCGATCTATAATTCACCCCTCCACTTT TRBJ1-6 NA TRBV2 NA
CASRRHQGTVGGNEQFF TGTGCCAGCAGGCGACACCAAGGGACAGTGGGTGGCAATGAGCAGTTCTTC TRBJ2-1 TRBD1 TRBV6-6 NA
CASGNRGPLYGYTF TGCGCCAGCGGAAACAGGGGACCCCTCTATGGCTACACCTTC TRBJ1-2 TRBD1 TRBV23-1 NA
CASRLGTGGKSPLHF TGTGCCAGTAGGCTGGGAACAGGGGGGAAATCACCCCTCCACTTT TRBJ1-6 TRBD1 TRBV19 NA
CASGLVLPLAGGVPNEQFF TGTGCTAGTGGTTTGGTACTTCCCCTAGCGGGGGGGGTCCCAAATGAGCAGTTCTTC TRBJ2-1 TRBD2 TRBV12-5 NA
CASSPGKGGGDEQFF TGTGCCAGCTCACCTGGGAAGGGCGGGGGCGATGAGCAGTTCTTC TRBJ2-1 NA TRBV18 NA
CASSDLPGQGGTDTQYF TGTGCCAGCAGTGACCTTCCGGGACAGGGTGGGACAGATACGCAGTATTTT TRBJ2-3 TRBD1 TRBV25-1 NA
CASSFGQGLTYEQYF TGTGCCAGCAGTTTTGGGCAGGGGCTAACCTACGAGCAGTACTTC TRBJ2-7 NA TRBV27 NA
CARNSRGRAIPRGGNTIYF TGCGCCAGAAACTCTCGAGGGAGAGCGATCCCTCGGGGGGGAAACACCATATATTTT TRBJ1-3 NA TRBV5-1 NA
CARSLDRESSTNEKLFF TGTGCCAGAAGCCTGGACAGGGAGTCGTCAACTAATGAAAAACTGTTTTTT TRBJ1-4 TRBD1 TRBV5-3 NA
CASSPDGLAGGTQYF TGCGCCAGCAGCCCCGACGGACTAGCGGGGGGGACCCAGTACTTC TRBJ2-5 TRBD2 TRBV5-1 once
CASRPPPGQENYGYTF TGCGCCAGCCGACCCCCCCCAGGACAGGAAAACTATGGCTACACCTTC TRBJ1-2 TRBD1 TRBV4-1 NA
CATRSASGGNTGELFF TGTGCCACCCGGAGCGCTAGCGGGGGGAACACCGGGGAGCTGTTTTTT TRBJ2-2 TRBD2 TRBV24-1 NA
CASSLGQNYGYTF TGTGCCAGCAGCCTGGGACAGAACTATGGCTACACCTTC TRBJ1-2 TRBD1 TRBV3-1/TRBV3-2 NA
CATDPGLNTGELFF TGTGCCACCGATCCGGGACTCAACACCGGGGAGCTGTTTTTT TRBJ2-2 NA TRBV24-1 NA
CASSERPGVDPGNTIYF TGTGCCAGCAGTGAGCGTCCAGGGGTGGATCCGGGAAACACCATATATTTT TRBJ1-3 NA TRBV6-1 NA
CASSQDVGKDRAFF TGTGCCAGCAGCCAAGATGTGGGAAAGGACAGGGCCTTTTTT TRBJ1-4 TRBD1 TRBV4-2 NA
CASSYLTLGELFF TGTGCCAGCAGTTACCTGACACTCGGGGAGCTGTTTTTT TRBJ2-2 NA TRBV6-2/TRBV6-3 NA